This paragraph covers one TCR beta chain sequence. Some clones are missing from TCRdb's copy, which holds only in-frame ones; the method was immunoSEQ multiplex PCR. The sample carries approximately 90,000 clones, about 89% recorded once. The sample is drawn from a study of blood T cell repertoires in COVID-19. The TCR originated in a man aged 55 to 70 with COVID-19, enrolled during active disease. The sequenced material came from peripheral blood.

The DNA of the CDR3 is TGCGCCAGCAGCTTGGAGGCGGGAGTAAACTACGAGCAGTACTTC. Translated, it gives CASSLEAGVNYEQYF. V is TRBV5-1 and J is TRBJ2-7, with 7 nucleotides matching TRBD2. V shed 0 bases and J 3 bases; nucleotides not matched to a gene: 6. From germline, CDR1 is SGHRS and CDR2 YFSETQ. The CDR3 length is 15 residues. The complete variable domain, with remaining parts taken from reference TRBV5-1 and TRBJ2-7, reads KAGVTQTPRYLIKTRGQQVTLSCSPISGHRSVSWYQQTPGQGLQFLFEYFSETQRNKGNFPGRFSGRQFSNSRSEMNVSTLELGDSALYLCASSLEAGVNYEQYFGPGTRLTVT.